Here is one T cell receptor beta chain with its context. Its antigen remains unknown. RNA transcripts provided the source from which TCR beta CDR3 regions were amplified. The TCR CDR3 first-round RT-PCR relied on the HTBI primer set. A single record per CDR3 protein comes from TCRdb applying MiXCR to the multiplex PCR reads. This repertoire shows approximately 200,000 distinct CDR3 sequences, about a sixth found once; its top ten account for about 45%. In making diagnoses, clinical symptoms, serum thyroxine and TRAb, thyroid ultrasound and orbital computed tomography were all used. Germline V gene data show CDR1 as LGHNA and CDR2 as YSLEER. V was shortened by 2 bases and J by 6 bases, with 16 bases between the two germline ends. This CDR3 spans 15 amino acids. The data stem from a study of T cells in Graves' hyperthyroidism and ophthalmopathy. Whole-study context: Specimen type is peripheral blood, collected at initial diagnosis prior to any treatment.

Study observations and caveats: Most thyroid clonotypes with frequency above 0.001 were detected in blood.

Sequenced input: blood. V and J are TRBV4-3 and TRBJ1-2; D may be TRBD1 (5 bases). This clonotype was sampled from a man aged 35-49 years with Graves' hyperthyroidism. CDR3 protein: CASSQKVGGVDGYTF. The CDR3 DNA follows: TGCGCCAGCAGCCAAAAAGTCGGGGGGGTAGATGGCTACACCTTC.